One and the same sample provided the 10 T cell receptor beta chains below, sequenced in a study of shared clonotypes between healthy human individuals. Clones were read by immunoSEQ multiplex PCR, and TCRdb kept only the in-frame ones, dropping some. The sample has 2 million to 2.5 million clones; approximately 94% are singletons. The sample comprised naive CD4+ T cells from PBMCs. The subset denotes: CD45RA+ positively selected. These TCRs come from a young man in good health. Some clones in this sample may be carry-over from other donors' samples.

In nucleotides, the CDR3 is TGTGCCAGCAGTCTATCAGGGAGCTCTGGAAACACCATATATTTT. Its translation is CASSLSGSSGNTIYF. The chain has TRBV28 and TRBJ1-3, with a tentative D call TRBD1 (5 bases). Germline CDR1 MDHEN, CDR2 SYDVKM. Trimming shortened V by 5 bases and J by 0 bases, and 11 bases separated the two germline ends. This CDR3 is 15 amino acids long. Together with reference TRBV28 and TRBJ1-3, the CDR3 gives the full variable domain: DVKVTQSSRYLVKRTGEKVFLECVQDMDHENMFWYRQDPGLGLRLIYFSYDVKMKEKGDIPEGYSVSREKKERFSLILESASTNQTSMYLCASSLSGSSGNTIYFGEGSWLTVV.

This clone was found once. DNA for the CDR3: TGTGCCAGCAGCTTAGATGAGCTAGCGGGGAACACCGGGGAGCTGTTTTTT. Translating gives CASSLDELAGNTGELFF. The rearrangement links TRBV11-3 to TRBJ2-2; TRBD2 matches at 8 bases. In germline, CDR1 is SGHNT, CDR2 YENEEA. The CDR3 is 17 residues long. Germline trimming cut 0 bases from V and 1 base from J; bases unmatched to any gene: 4.

This chain uses TRBV5-1 with TRBJ2-1; unclear D gene. Trimming shortened V by 0 bases and J by 3 bases, and 10 bases separated the two germline ends. This CDR3 contains 15 residues. From germline, CDR1 is SGHRS and CDR2 YFSETQ. CDR3 nucleotides: TGCGCCAGCAGCTTGGCCAGTACCAACTACAATGAGCAGTTCTTC. Amino acid sequence: CASSLASTNYNEQFF.

This chain joins TRBV7-6 and TRBJ2-2; TRBD2 might be the D (6 bases). This CDR3 is built from 17 residues. CDR1 and CDR2 (germline): SGHVS, FNYEAQ. V was shortened by 1 base and J by 1 base, with 13 bases between the two germline ends. CDR3 region: CASSLVSTRRNTGELFF. DNA for the CDR3: TGTGCCAGCAGCTTAGTCTCGACTAGAAGGAACACCGGGGAGCTGTTTTTT. The whole variable domain, filled in from reference TRBV7-6 and TRBJ2-2, reads GAGVSQSPRYKVTKRGQDVALRCDPISGHVSLYWYRQALGQGPEFLTYFNYEAQQDKSGLPNDRFSAERPEGSISTLTIQRTEQRDSAMYRCASSLVSTRRNTGELFFGEGSRLTVL.

The rearrangement joins TRBV15 to TRBJ1-2, with 7 positions matching TRBD1. Trimming removed 0 bases from V and 4 bases from J; junction bases left unmatched: 5. The germline V gene has CDR1 LNHNV and CDR2 YYDKDF (reference sequence). The CDR3 contains 15 residues. The CDR3 DNA is TGTGCCACCAGCAGAGAAATCGGGGACAGCTATGGCTACACCTTC. It specifies CATSREIGDSYGYTF.

A remark on this clone: Other nucleotide sequences in the sample specify the same CDR3. The chain has TRBV7-2 and TRBJ2-5, with D tentatively TRBD1 (6 bases). The CDR3 contains 18 residues. Between the trimmed V and J ends, which lost 2 bases and 0 bases, there was a span of 19 bases. Germline V gene data show CDR1 as SGHTA and CDR2 as FQGNSA. The CDR3 is CASSLFKWGLAYQETQYF. The CDR3, as DNA: TGTGCCAGCAGCTTATTCAAGTGGGGGCTAGCCTACCAAGAGACCCAGTACTTC.

The rearrangement uses TRBV6-1 and TRBJ2-7, with D perhaps TRBD1 (6 bases). This CDR3 has 14 amino acids. The V end was cut by 4 bases, the J end by 1 base, with 11 bases between. Germline assignment: CDR1 MNHNS and CDR2 SASEGT. In DNA, the CDR3 is TGTGCCAGCAGTGGGACAGTCCCTTCCTACGAGCAGTACTTC. Its protein product is CASSGTVPSYEQYF.

The V gene is TRBV4-3, the J gene TRBJ2-2, with D possibly being TRBD1 or TRBD2 (5 bases each). CDR3 length: 14 residues. Trimming cost V 4 bases and J 3 bases, with 9 bases left between them. Germline V gene sequence: CDR1 LGHNA, CDR2 YSLEER. CDR3 amino acids: CASSRQGDTGELFF. DNA of the CDR3: TGCGCCAGCAGCCGCCAGGGAGACACCGGGGAGCTGTTTTTT.

The V call is TRBV28, the J call TRBJ2-5; D is ambiguous. Germline V lookup: CDR1 MDHEN, CDR2 SYDVKM. The CDR3 covers 16 residues. With 3 bases removed from V and 5 bases from J, the gap between germline ends came to 19 bases. The CDR3 DNA reads TGTGCCAGCAGTTTTTGGACCTCGACCGATATCGAGACCCAGTACTTC. It encodes CASSFWTSTDIETQYF.

This chain connects TRBV5-1 to TRBJ1-1; D possibly corresponds to TRBD1 (5 bases). CDR3 size: 15 residues. The V end was cut by 4 bases, the J end by 0 bases, with 13 bases between. Germline loops: CDR1 SGHRS, CDR2 YFSETQ. The CDR3 loop reads CASSPVGGVNTEAFF. CDR3 nucleotides: TGCGCCAGCAGCCCCGTGGGGGGAGTGAACACTGAAGCTTTCTTT.